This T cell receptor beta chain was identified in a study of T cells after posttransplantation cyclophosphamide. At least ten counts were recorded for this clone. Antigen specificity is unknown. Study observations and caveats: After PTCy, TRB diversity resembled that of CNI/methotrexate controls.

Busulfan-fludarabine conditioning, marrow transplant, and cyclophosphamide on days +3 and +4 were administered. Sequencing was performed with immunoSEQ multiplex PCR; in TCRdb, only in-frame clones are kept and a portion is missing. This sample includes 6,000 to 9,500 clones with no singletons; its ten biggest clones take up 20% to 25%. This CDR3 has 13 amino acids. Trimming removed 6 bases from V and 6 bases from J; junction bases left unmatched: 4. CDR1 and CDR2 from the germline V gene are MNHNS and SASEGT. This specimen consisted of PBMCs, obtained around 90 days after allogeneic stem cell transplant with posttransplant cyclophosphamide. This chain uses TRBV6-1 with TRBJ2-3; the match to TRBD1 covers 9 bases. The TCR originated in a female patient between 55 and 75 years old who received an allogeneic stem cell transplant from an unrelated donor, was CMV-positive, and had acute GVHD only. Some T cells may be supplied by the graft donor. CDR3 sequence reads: CASRQGASDTQYF. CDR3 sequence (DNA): TGTGCCAGCAGACAGGGGGCGTCGGATACGCAGTATTTT.